This T cell receptor beta chain emerged from a study of blood T cell repertoires in COVID-19. The wider study: Donors in the United States, Italy and Spain gave samples during acute or convalescent COVID-19. The cDNA or gDNA used as material had been derived from T cells, B-cell-depleted T cells, or PBMCs.

Per the original methods: Amplification of reference gene primers was used by the study to estimate nucleated cell counts. Generated by immunoSEQ multiplex PCR, the TCRdb table keeps only in-frame clones and is missing some. That table furnishes V, J and clone size, whereas the DNA furnished D and trimming. The sample holds roughly 190,000 clones, about 85% seen once. The germline gives CDR1 MDHEN, CDR2 SYDVKM. The CDR3 totals 14 residues. V was clipped by 7 bases and J by 10 bases, with 17 bases between them. The J gene is TRBJ1-6, the V gene TRBV28, with D possibly matching TRBD1 (6 bases). This TCR was sampled from a man aged 25-45 years with acute or convalescent COVID-19. Source material: peripheral blood. The CDR3 region has the DNA TGTGCCAGCATCGCGGGGGGCTCGCGGTCACCCCTCCACTTT. Its protein is CASIAGGSRSPLHF.